Each of the 17 T cell receptor beta chains below was sequenced from the same sample in a study of T cells in localized non-small cell lung cancer. This table comes from immunoSEQ multiplex PCR, and its TCRdb copy is limited to in-frame clones, with some not included. The data contain some 27,000 clones, approximately 90% of them singletons. The material was peripheral blood, obtained before any cancer treatment. All receptors come from a female donor older than 55 with stage III squamous cell lung carcinoma.

V and J are TRBV9 and TRBJ2-3, with D perhaps TRBD2 (6 bases). Germline V gene data show CDR1 as SGDLS and CDR2 as YYNGEE. This CDR3 has 15 amino acids. Trimming left V 0 bases short and J 5 bases short, with 13 bases between. The CDR3 DNA reads as TGTGCCAGCAGCGTAGGACTAGGGGAGGTAGATACGCAGTATTTT. This translates into CASSVGLGEVDTQYF. The full variable domain, rest sourced from reference TRBV9 and TRBJ2-3, is DSGVTQTPKHLITATGQRVTLRCSPRSGDLSVYWYQQSLDQGLQFLIQYYNGEERAKGNILERFSAQQFPDLHSELNLSSLELGDSALYFCASSVGLGEVDTQYFGPGTRLTVL.

The chain couples TRBV11-3 to TRBJ2-1; TRBD2 aligns across 8 bases. The CDR3 extends over 12 amino acids. The germline gives CDR1 SGHNT, CDR2 YENEEA. Trimming took 3 bases from V and 11 from J; bases not matched to a gene: 3. DNA of the CDR3: TGTGCCAGCAGCTTTGGCGGGGGGAAGCAGTTCTTC. This codes for CASSFGGGKQFF.

CDR3 in DNA: TGTGCCAGCAGCTTAGTGGCGGGAGGCTCTGAGACCCAGTACTTC. Encoded protein: CASSLVAGGSETQYF. This rearrangement joins TRBV7-9 to TRBJ2-5; TRBD2 matches 8 bases. J lost 5 bases, V lost 1 base, and 6 bases had no gene match. There are 15 residues in the CDR3. Germline V gene data show CDR1 as SEHNR and CDR2 as FQNEAQ (reference sequence).

The chain employs TRBV7-9 and TRBJ1-1; TRBD1 aligns across 7 bases. The CDR3 loop spans 15 amino acids. The junction had 11 bases not matched to a gene; V was cut back by 6 bases and J by 4 bases. CDR1 SEHNR and CDR2 FQNEAQ come from the germline V gene (reference sequence). CDR3 in DNA: TGTGCCAGCAGGCCACTACAGGGGCTAGGCACTGAAGCTTTCTTT. This codes for CASRPLQGLGTEAFF.

The count of this clone is one. The chain has TRBV29-1 and TRBJ1-2; D remains unclear. V shed 5 bases and J shed 0 bases, with 10 bases lying between them. The CDR3 covers 13 residues. Per the germline V gene, CDR1 is SQVTM and CDR2 is ANQGSEA. CDR3: CSVLNPANYGYTF. The CDR3, as DNA: TGCAGCGTTCTAAATCCAGCTAACTATGGCTACACCTTC.

This clone was observed a single time. The CDR3 sequence is CSVESPNPDRTEAFF. DNA of the CDR3: TGCAGCGTTGAATCCCCAAACCCTGACAGGACTGAAGCTTTCTTT. The genes are TRBV29-1 and TRBJ1-1, with a possible D match to TRBD1 (6 bases). Per germline, CDR1 SQVTM and CDR2 ANQGSEA. V was cut by 2 bases and J by 5 bases, with 18 bases left in between. The CDR3 sequence is 15 residues long.

The rearrangement uses TRBV2 and TRBJ1-1, with no clear D. There are 12 residues in the CDR3. Trimming took 5 bases from V and 5 from J, leaving 9 bases between them. The germline V gene has CDR1 SNHLY and CDR2 FYNNEI. The CDR3 protein is CASSRSGTEAFF. CDR3 DNA sequence: TGTGCCAGCAGTAGGAGTGGGACTGAAGCTTTCTTT. Together with reference TRBV2 and TRBJ1-1, the CDR3 gives the full variable domain: EPEVTQTPSHQVTQMGQEVILRCVPISNHLYFYWYRQILGQKVEFLVSFYNNEISEKSEIFDDQFSVERPDGSNFTLKIRSTKLEDSAMYFCASSRSGTEAFFGQGTRLTVV.

This sequence joins TRBV18 and TRBJ1-4; TRBD1 is a possible D gene (5 bases). The V end was cut by 3 bases, the J end by 8 bases, with 22 bases between. CDR1 is KGHSH and CDR2 is LQKENI in the germline V gene. The CDR3 is made up of 17 amino acids. The CDR3 DNA sequence: TGTGCCAGCTCACCCGGCATAGGGCAGGAGTGGGGCGAAAAACTGTTTTTT. It translates to CASSPGIGQEWGEKLFF.

The rearrangement uses TRBV28 and TRBJ1-3, with a weak D call TRBD1 (5 bases). Germline V CDR1 and CDR2: MDHEN, SYDVKM. Trimming pared 7 bases from V and 0 bases from J, leaving 22 bases between. The length of the CDR3 is 18 residues. CDR3 amino acids: CASIQGGLTASSGNTIYF. Written as DNA, the CDR3 is TGTGCCAGCATTCAGGGTGGATTAACGGCCAGCTCTGGAAACACCATATATTTT.

The genes are TRBV5-6 and TRBJ2-3; D ambiguous. The V gene's germline CDR1 is SGHDT and CDR2 YYEEEE. V shed 0 bases and J shed 2 bases, with 7 bases lying between them. The CDR3 extends over 14 amino acids. CDR3 in DNA: TGTGCCAGCAGCTTGGCTTGGGACACAGATACGCAGTATTTT. Its protein product is CASSLAWDTDTQYF.

This sequence joins TRBV28 and TRBJ2-7; D remains unclear. CDR1 and CDR2 (germline): MDHEN, SYDVKM. The CDR3 loop spans 14 amino acids. Between the trimmed V and J ends, which lost 5 bases and 1 base, there was a span of 12 bases. The CDR3 sequence is CASSPKTESYEQYF. Written as DNA, the CDR3 is TGTGCCAGCAGTCCTAAGACGGAATCCTACGAGCAGTACTTC. The full variable domain, rest sourced from reference TRBV28 and TRBJ2-7, is DVKVTQSSRYLVKRTGEKVFLECVQDMDHENMFWYRQDPGLGLRLIYFSYDVKMKEKGDIPEGYSVSREKKERFSLILESASTNQTSMYLCASSPKTESYEQYFGPGTRLTVT.

The chain carries TRBV18 and TRBJ2-1; 8 nucleotides align to TRBD2. Trimming at V came to 6 bases and at J to 4 bases, leaving 8 bases not matched to a gene. CDR3 length: 15 residues. Looked up from germline, CDR1 is KGHSH and CDR2 is LQKENI. As DNA, the CDR3 is TGTGCCAGCTCTCCGGAAGCGGGGGCTTACAATGAGCAGTTCTTC. Its translation: CASSPEAGAYNEQFF.

This CDR3 reads CASSNEDTEAFF. CDR3 DNA sequence: TGTGCCAGCAGTAACGAGGACACTGAAGCTTTCTTT. The chain combines TRBV2 with TRBJ1-1; D call uncertain. Germline V gives CDR1 SNHLY, CDR2 FYNNEI. Trimming shortened V by 5 bases and J by 3 bases, and 7 bases separated the two germline ends. The CDR3 loop spans 12 amino acids.

The chain joins TRBV7-2 to TRBJ1-1; D gene uncertain. Germline lookup yields CDR1 SGHTA and CDR2 FQGNSA. V lost 3 bases and J 6 bases, leaving 14 bases between the germline ends. CDR3 length equals 14 residues. The CDR3 DNA is TGTGCCAGCAGCTTTAGCGGTTTTAAGGCTGAAGCTTTCTTT. This translates into CASSFSGFKAEAFF.

The chain joins TRBV29-1 to TRBJ2-1, with D uncertain. The CDR3 consists of 16 residues. In germline, CDR1 is SQVTM, CDR2 ANQGSEA. The ends were cut back, 1 base at V and 4 bases at J, with 17 bases in the middle. CDR3 sequence (DNA): TGCAGCGTTGAAGTGGTCCAATCGGCAGGATACAATGAGCAGTTCTTC. This gives the protein CSVEVVQSAGYNEQFF.

J is TRBJ2-1 and V is TRBV7-2, with TRBD2 matching 10 bases. Germline V lookup: CDR1 SGHTA, CDR2 FQGNSA. V lost 3 bases and J lost 5; bases outside the gene matches: 4. There are 15 residues in the CDR3. The CDR3 sequence: CASSLSGGANNEQFF. CDR3 coding DNA: TGTGCCAGCAGCTTGAGCGGGGGGGCAAACAATGAGCAGTTCTTC.

V usage is TRBV5-1 and J usage is TRBJ1-4; 7 nucleotides align to TRBD1. Germline values: CDR1 SGHRS, CDR2 YFSETQ. The CDR3 runs 13 residues. V gave up 5 bases and J gave up 5 bases; unmatched junction bases: 3. Written as DNA, the CDR3 is TGCGCCAGCAGGGGGACAGCAAATGAAAAACTGTTTTTT. The encoded protein is CASRGTANEKLFF.